This TCR beta chain derives from a study of T cells in Graves' hyperthyroidism and ophthalmopathy. TCR beta CDR3 regions were amplified from RNA. Primed by the HTBI set, a first-round RT-PCR was run on the TCR CDR3. Via MiXCR, TCRdb re-called the multiplex PCR reads, giving one row per CDR3 protein. The sample includes around 600,000 distinct CDR3 sequences, roughly 45% of them seen just once. This clonotype has just one count. On the basis of clinical symptoms, serum thyroxine and TRAb, thyroid ultrasound and orbital computed tomography, diagnoses were made. The sample comprised peripheral blood or thyroid tissue (not recorded which). The sequence was obtained from an adult man with Graves' disease, either hyperthyroidism or ophthalmopathy (not recorded which).

The CDR3, as DNA: TGCGCCAGCAGCTTGGGACAGGTGACTAATGAAGCTTTCTTT. Translation gives CASSLGQVTNEAFF. This sequence joins TRBV5-1 and TRBJ1-1; D may be TRBD1 (6 bases). V gave up 0 bases and J gave up 7 bases, with 13 bases separating them. CDR1 SGHRS and CDR2 YFSETQ come from the germline V gene. The CDR3 spans 14 residues.